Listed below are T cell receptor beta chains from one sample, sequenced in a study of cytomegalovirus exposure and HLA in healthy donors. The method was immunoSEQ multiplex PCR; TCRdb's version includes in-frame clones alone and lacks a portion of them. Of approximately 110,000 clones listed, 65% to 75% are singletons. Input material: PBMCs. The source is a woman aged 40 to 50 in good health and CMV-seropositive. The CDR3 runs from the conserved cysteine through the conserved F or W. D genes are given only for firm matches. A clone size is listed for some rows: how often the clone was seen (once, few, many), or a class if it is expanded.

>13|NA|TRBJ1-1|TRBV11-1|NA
TGTGCCAGCAGCTTAGACGTAGAGACTGAAGCTTTCTTT
CASSLDVETEAFF
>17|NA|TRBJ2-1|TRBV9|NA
TGTGCCAGCAGCGGTCCCTTTTACTTAAGCTCCTACAATGAGCAGTTCTTC
CASSGPFYLSSYNEQFF
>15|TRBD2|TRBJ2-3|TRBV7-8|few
TGTGCCGGGGGGTACGGGAGGGCCTTCGCAGATACGCAGTATTTT
CAGGYGRAFADTQYF
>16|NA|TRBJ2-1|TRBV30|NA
TGTGCCTGGAGCCGTGATAAGGCGGGTGGGAATAATGAGCAGTTCTTC
CAWSRDKAGGNNEQFF
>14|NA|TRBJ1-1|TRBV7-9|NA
TGTGCCAGCAGCCGGATGACAGATAACACTGAAGCTTTCTTT
CASSRMTDNTEAFF
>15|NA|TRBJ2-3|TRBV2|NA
TGTGCCAGCAGCTGGACGGGATATGGGACAGATACGCAGTATTTT
CASSWTGYGTDTQYF
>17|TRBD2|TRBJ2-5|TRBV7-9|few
TGTGCCAGCAGCCCCATTCGCGGGGGGCCATACCAAGAGACCCAGTACTTC
CASSPIRGGPYQETQYF
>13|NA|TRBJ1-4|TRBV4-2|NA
TGTGCCAGCAGCCCCGGGAGGAATGAAAAACTGTTTTTT
CASSPGRNEKLFF
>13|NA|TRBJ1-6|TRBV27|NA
TGTGCCAGCAGTTCCCGCTATAATTCACCCCTCCACTTT
CASSSRYNSPLHF
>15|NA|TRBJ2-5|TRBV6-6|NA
TGTGCCAGCAGTTACGGCCCTCAGCCGGGGGAGACCCAGTACTTC
CASSYGPQPGETQYF
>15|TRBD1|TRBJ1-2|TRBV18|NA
TGTGCCAGCTCACTCAACTCTGGACAGGGCTATGGCTACACCTTC
CASSLNSGQGYGYTF
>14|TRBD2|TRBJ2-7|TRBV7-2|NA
TGTGCCAGCAGCACCACTAGCGGGAGTATCGAGCAGTACTTC
CASSTTSGSIEQYF
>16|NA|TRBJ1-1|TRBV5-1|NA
TGCGCCAGCAGCTTGGGCGGAGGGAGGAAGAACACTGAAGCTTTCTTT
CASSLGGGRKNTEAFF
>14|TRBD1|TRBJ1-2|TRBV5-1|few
TGCGCCAGCAGCTCACAGGGGGCGGATCGTGGCTACACCTTC
CASSSQGADRGYTF
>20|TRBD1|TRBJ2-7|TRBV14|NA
TGTGCCAGCAGCCAGTTACCGGGACAGGGAGGGTCTGGGGGCATGTACGAGCAGTACTTC
CASSQLPGQGGSGGMYEQYF
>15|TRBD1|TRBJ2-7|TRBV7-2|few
TGTGCCAGCAGCCAGATGGCGACAGGGGCCGACGAGCAGTACTTC
CASSQMATGADEQYF
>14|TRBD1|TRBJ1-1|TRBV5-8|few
TGTGCCAGCAGGGCGACAGGGACCAATTTTGAAGCTTTCTTT
CASRATGTNFEAFF
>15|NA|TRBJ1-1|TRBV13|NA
TGTGCCAGCAACTCACAGGTCTGGGCGAACACTGAAGCTTTCTTT
CASNSQVWANTEAFF
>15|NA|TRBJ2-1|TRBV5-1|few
TGCGCCAGCAGCTTGGGAGGATTGGGGGCGGGTGAGCAGTTCTTC
CASSLGGLGAGEQFF
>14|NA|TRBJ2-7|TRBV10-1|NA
TGCGCCAGCAGTGACGCTAGCGATTCCTACGAGCAGTACTTC
CASSDASDSYEQYF